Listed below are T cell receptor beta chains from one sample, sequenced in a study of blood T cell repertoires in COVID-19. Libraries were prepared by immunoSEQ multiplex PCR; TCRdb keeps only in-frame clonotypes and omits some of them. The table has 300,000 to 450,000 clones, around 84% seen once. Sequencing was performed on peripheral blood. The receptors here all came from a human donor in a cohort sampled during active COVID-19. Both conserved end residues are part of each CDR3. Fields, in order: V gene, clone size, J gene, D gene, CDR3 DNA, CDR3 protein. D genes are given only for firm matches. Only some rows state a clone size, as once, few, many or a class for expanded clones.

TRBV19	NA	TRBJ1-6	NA	TGTGCCAGTAGCGTCGGCTCCTATAATTCACCCCTCCACTTT	CASSVGSYNSPLHF
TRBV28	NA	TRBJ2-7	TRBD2	TGTGCCAGCAGTAACACGGGACTAGTCTACGAGCAGTACTTC	CASSNTGLVYEQYF
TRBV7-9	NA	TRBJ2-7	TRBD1	TGTGCCAGCAGCTCCAGACAGGGAAGTGTCGACGAGCAGTACTTC	CASSSRQGSVDEQYF
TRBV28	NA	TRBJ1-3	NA	TGTGCCAGCAGGTCAGGGACTGGAAACACCATATATTTT	CASRSGTGNTIYF
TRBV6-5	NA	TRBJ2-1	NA	TGTGCCAGCAGTTACCTAGCTGGATACAATGAGCAGTTCTTC	CASSYLAGYNEQFF
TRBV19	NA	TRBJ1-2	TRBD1	TGTGCCAGTAGTATAAGCTGGACAGGGAGCTATGGCTACACCTTC	CASSISWTGSYGYTF
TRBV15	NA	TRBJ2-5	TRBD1	TGTGCCACCAGCAGATCACAGGGGATCTTGGAGACCCAGTACTTC	CATSRSQGILETQYF
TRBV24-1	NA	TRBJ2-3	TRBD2	TGTGCCACCAGTCTGTCGGGAGGACGGGATACGCAGTATTTT	CATSLSGGRDTQYF
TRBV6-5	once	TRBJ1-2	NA	TGTGCCAGCAGCCAGGTCGGGGGGGTCTATGGCTACACCTTC	CASSQVGGVYGYTF
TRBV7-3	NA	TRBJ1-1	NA	TGTGCCAGCAGCTTTGCAGGAAGCACTGAAGCTTTCTTT	CASSFAGSTEAFF
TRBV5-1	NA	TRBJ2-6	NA	TGCGCCAGCAGCTTGAATGGTCAGGCCTCTGGGGCCAACGTCCTGACTTTC	CASSLNGQASGANVLTF
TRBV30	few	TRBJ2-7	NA	TGTGCCTGGAGAATTAAGGGGCATTACGAGCAGTACTTC	CAWRIKGHYEQYF
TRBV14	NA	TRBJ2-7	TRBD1	TGTGCCAGCAGCCAAGCTGACAGGGATATGGACGAGCAGTACTTC	CASSQADRDMDEQYF
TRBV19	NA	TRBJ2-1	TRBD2	TGTGCCAGTAGTTCGCGTGCGGGAGCTTTCAGTAGGGAGCAGTTCTTC	CASSSRAGAFSREQFF
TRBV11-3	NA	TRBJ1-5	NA	TGTGCCAGCATTAAAGGGGGTTCGGGTCAGCCCCAGCATTTT	CASIKGGSGQPQHF
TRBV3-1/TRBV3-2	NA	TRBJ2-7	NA	TGTGCCAGCAGCCTTGACTTGGACTCCTACGAGCAGTACTTC	CASSLDLDSYEQYF
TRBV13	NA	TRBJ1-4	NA	TGTGCCAGCAGCCGAGGGAGGGAAAAACTGTTTTTT	CASSRGREKLFF
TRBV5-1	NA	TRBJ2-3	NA	TGCGCCAGCAGTACCCCGGCAGATACGCAGTATTTT	CASSTPADTQYF
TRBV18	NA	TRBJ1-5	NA	TGTGCCAGCTCGCGGTCCAATCAGCCCCAGCATTTT	CASSRSNQPQHF
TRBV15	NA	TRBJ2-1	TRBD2	TGTGCCACCAGCAGAGGGGGGACTAGTAGCTATGAGCAGTTCTTC	CATSRGGTSSYEQFF
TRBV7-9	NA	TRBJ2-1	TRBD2	TGTGCCAGCAGCTTAGGGGGTCTAGCGGGAGGGCCCAATGAGCAGTTCTTC	CASSLGGLAGGPNEQFF
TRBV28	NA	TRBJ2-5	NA	TGTGCCAGCACCCAAGGAGGAGAAGAGACCCAGTACTTC	CASTQGGEETQYF
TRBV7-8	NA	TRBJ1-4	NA	TGTGCCAGCAGCTTAAGACGGCAACAGGGTATTAGGGAAAAACTGTTTTTT	CASSLRRQQGIREKLFF